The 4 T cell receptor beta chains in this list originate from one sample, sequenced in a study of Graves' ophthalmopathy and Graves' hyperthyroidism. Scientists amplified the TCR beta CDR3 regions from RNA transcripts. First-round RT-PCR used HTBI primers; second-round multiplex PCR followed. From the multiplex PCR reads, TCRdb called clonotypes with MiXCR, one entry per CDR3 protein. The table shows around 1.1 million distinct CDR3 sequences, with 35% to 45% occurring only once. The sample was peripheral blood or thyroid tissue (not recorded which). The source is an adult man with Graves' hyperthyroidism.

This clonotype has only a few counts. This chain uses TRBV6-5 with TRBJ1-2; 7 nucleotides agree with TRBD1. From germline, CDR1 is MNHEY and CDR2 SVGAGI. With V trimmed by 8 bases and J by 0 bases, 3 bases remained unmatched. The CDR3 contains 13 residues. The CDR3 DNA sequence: TGTGCCAGCCGGACAGGATCTAACTATGGCTACACCTTC. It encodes CASRTGSNYGYTF.

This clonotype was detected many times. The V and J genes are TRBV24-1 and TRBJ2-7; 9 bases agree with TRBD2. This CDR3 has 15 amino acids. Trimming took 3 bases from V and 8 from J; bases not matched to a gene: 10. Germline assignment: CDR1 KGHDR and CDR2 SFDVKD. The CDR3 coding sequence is TGTGCCACCAGTGATGGGACTAGCTACGGTCTCAAGCAGTACTTC. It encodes CATSDGTSYGLKQYF.

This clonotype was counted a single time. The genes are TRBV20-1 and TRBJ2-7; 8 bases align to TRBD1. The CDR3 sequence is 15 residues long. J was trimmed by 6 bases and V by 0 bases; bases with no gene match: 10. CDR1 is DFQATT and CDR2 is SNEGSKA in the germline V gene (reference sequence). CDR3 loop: CSARDFGTGQPEQYF. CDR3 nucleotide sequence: TGCAGTGCTAGAGATTTCGGGACAGGACAGCCCGAGCAGTACTTC.

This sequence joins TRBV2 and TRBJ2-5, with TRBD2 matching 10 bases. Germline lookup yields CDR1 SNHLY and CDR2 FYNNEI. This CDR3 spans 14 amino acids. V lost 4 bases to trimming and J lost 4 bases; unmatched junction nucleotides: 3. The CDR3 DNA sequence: TGTGCCAGCAGTGGTAGCGGGAGGCCAGAGACCCAGTACTTC. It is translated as CASSGSGRPETQYF.